These 27 T cell receptor beta chains originate from one sample sequenced in a study of T-cell reconstitution after alpha-beta-depleted transplantation in children. Preparation of the TCRbeta library used unique molecular identifiers. TCRdb ran MiXCR on the PCR reads and lists one entry per CDR3 protein. The table has hundreds of thousands of distinct CDR3 sequences, roughly a tenth seen once. The sequencing here drew on PBMCs from the stem cell graft donor, taken from the stem cell graft. The receptors come from a human donor who donated a stem cell graft to a child with acute myeloid leukemia.

This clonotype was picked up many times. The CDR3 DNA reads TGTGCCAGCAGCGTGGCGGGAGTGGGGGGCACAGATACGCAGTATTTT. This codes for CASSVAGVGGTDTQYF. This chain links TRBV9 with TRBJ2-3; 7 nucleotides agree with TRBD2. The CDR3 has 16 amino acids. The trim removed 2 bases at V and 1 base at J, leaving 7 bases unmatched. The germline CDR1 and CDR2 sequences are SGDLS and YYNGEE. Using reference TRBV9 and TRBJ2-3 for the parts outside the CDR3, the full variable domain is DSGVTQTPKHLITATGQRVTLRCSPRSGDLSVYWYQQSLDQGLQFLIQYYNGEERAKGNILERFSAQQFPDLHSELNLSSLELGDSALYFCASSVAGVGGTDTQYFGPGTRLTVL.

This clonotype was counted a few times. V usage is TRBV6-4 and J usage is TRBJ2-3; D is possibly TRBD1 or TRBD2 (5 bases each). V was pared by 3 bases and J by 2 bases, with 12 bases between. This CDR3 is 15 amino acids long. Germline CDR1 reads MRHNA; CDR2 reads SNTAGT. The CDR3 DNA reads as TGTGCCAGCAGTGAGGGACCTTCTATCACAGATACGCAGTATTTT. Protein sequence: CASSEGPSITDTQYF.

In the case of this clonotype: This sequence may be a read error, since a much larger clone differs from it by one base. The CDR3 does not close with the conserved phenylalanine or tryptophan, likely indicating a read error. The rearrangement links TRBV20-1 to TRBJ1-6, with TRBD1 matching over 7 bases. The V gene end was trimmed by 6 bases and the J gene end by 7 bases; junction bases not matched to a gene: 6. Germline V gene data show CDR1 as DFQATT and CDR2 as SNEGSKA (reference sequence). This CDR3 has 13 residues. This CDR3 reads CSAPGQSNSPLHL. DNA for the CDR3: TGCAGTGCCCCGGGACAGAGCAATTCACCCCTCCACCTT.

In the case of this clonotype: A much larger clone lies a single base off, so this may be a read error. This chain connects TRBV7-3 to TRBJ2-2, with D hard to call. Germline CDR1 reads SGHTA; CDR2 reads FQGTGA. CDR3 length equals 13 residues. Between the trimmed V and J ends, which lost 6 bases and 6 bases, there was a span of 11 bases. The CDR3 sequence: CASRFVGAGELFF. The CDR3 nucleotides read TGTGCCAGCAGGTTTGTAGGCGCCGGGGAGCTGTTTTTT.

There are many counts of this clonotype. J is TRBJ1-3 and V is TRBV6-5; D is ambiguous. Trimming removed 4 bases from V and 3 bases from J, with 19 bases in between. This CDR3 region has 17 residues. Germline V gene data show CDR1 as MNHEY and CDR2 as SVGAGI. For the CDR3, the DNA is TGTGCCAGCAGTTTATCCCTTGGCCGGGCTGGTGGAAACACCATATATTTT. Its protein product is CASSLSLGRAGGNTIYF.

Many counts were recorded for this clonotype. The CDR3 loop reads CASSYSMSRLYEQYF. The CDR3 nucleotides are TGTGCCAGCAGTTACTCGATGAGTAGGCTTTACGAGCAGTACTTC. The chain couples TRBV6-5 to TRBJ2-7; D is unclear. Germline V lookup: CDR1 MNHEY, CDR2 SVGAGI. CDR3 length equals 15 residues. V lost 0 bases and J 4 bases, leaving 13 bases between the germline ends.

A note on this clonotype: This may be a read error, as it is one base from a much larger clone. The rearrangement links TRBV12-3 or TRBV12-4 to TRBJ2-3, with TRBD1 identical over 7 bases. This CDR3 is 15 amino acids long. V was pared by 1 base and J by 3 bases, with 4 bases of the junction left unmatched. This CDR3 is CASSLGQGCTDTQYF. In nucleotides, the CDR3 is TGTGCCAGCAGTTTAGGACAGGGTTGTACAGATACGCAGTATTTT.

The rearrangement joins TRBV28 to TRBJ2-7; 9 positions agree with TRBD1. The V and J ends lost 4 bases and 1 base, in that order; junction bases with no gene match: 11. The length of the CDR3 is 17 residues. Germline V gives CDR1 MDHEN, CDR2 SYDVKM. The CDR3 loop is CASSSGQGPLPSYEQYF. Written as DNA, the CDR3 is TGTGCCAGCAGTTCCGGACAGGGGCCCTTACCTTCCTACGAGCAGTACTTC.

This clonotype was observed many times. The chain joins TRBV29-1 to TRBJ2-5; 9 nucleotides line up with TRBD2. V shed 7 bases and J 9 bases; nucleotides not matched to a gene: 12. Germline assignment: CDR1 SQVTM and CDR2 ANQGSEA. The CDR3 contains 13 residues. Here the CDR3 DNA reads TGCAGCGCCCTTTGGACTAGCGCCTTTGCCCAGTACTTC. Its protein product is CSALWTSAFAQYF.

The rearrangement links TRBV15 to TRBJ2-2, with D possibly matching TRBD2 (5 bases). The CDR3 is made up of 14 amino acids. The V end lost 3 bases, the J end lost 4 bases, and 9 bases lay between the germline ends. CDR1 is LNHNV and CDR2 is YYDKDF in the germline V gene (reference sequence). Here the CDR3 reads CATSSRTFTGELFF. CDR3 coding DNA: TGTGCCACCAGCAGTCGGACTTTCACCGGGGAGCTGTTTTTT.

This clonotype was observed a few times. The gene calls are TRBV9 and TRBJ2-1; D might be TRBD2 (6 bases). The CDR3 is made up of 13 amino acids. Germline values: CDR1 SGDLS, CDR2 YYNGEE. Trimming pared 0 bases from V and 9 bases from J, leaving 10 bases between. The CDR3 is CASSVAGAGEQFF. In nucleotides, the CDR3 is TGTGCCAGCAGCGTAGCGGGAGCGGGTGAGCAGTTCTTC.

At least ten counts were recorded for this clonotype. The chain has TRBV6-1 and TRBJ2-7; 11 bases align to TRBD2. Germline loops: CDR1 MNHNS, CDR2 SASEGT. This CDR3 contains 13 residues. J was trimmed by 2 bases and V by 7 bases; bases with no gene match: 1. The CDR3 nucleotides are TGTGCCAGCAAACTAGCGGGAGCCTACGAGCAGTACTTC. Translation gives CASKLAGAYEQYF.

The table lists this clonotype with a few counts. For the CDR3, the DNA is TGTGCCAGCAGTTCAACGGCTCCTTGGACTAGTTACACAGATACGCAGTATTTT. Protein: CASSSTAPWTSYTDTQYF. The genes are TRBV28 and TRBJ2-3; 7 nucleotides agree with TRBD2. The germline gives CDR1 MDHEN, CDR2 SYDVKM. The trim removed 4 bases at V and 2 bases at J, leaving 15 bases unmatched. CDR3 length: 18 residues.

This clonotype was recorded at least ten times. This chain uses TRBV6-5 with TRBJ2-3; perhaps TRBD2 as D (6 bases). The CDR3 is 17 residues long. The germline V gene encodes CDR1 MNHEY and CDR2 SVGAGI. Trimming left V 6 bases short and J 8 bases short, with 27 bases between. In DNA form, the CDR3 reads TGTGCCAGCAGCCATAGAATATCCGGGACTCGCCCCCCTACGCAGTATTTT. Protein sequence: CASSHRISGTRPPTQYF.

The gene calls are TRBV10-3 and TRBJ2-1; D gene uncertain. Germline assignment: CDR1 ENHRY and CDR2 SYGVKD. Trimming removed 0 bases from V and 8 bases from J, with 8 bases in between. The CDR3 consists of 13 residues. Here the CDR3 reads CAISESASHEQFF. Here the CDR3 DNA reads TGTGCCATCAGTGAGTCCGCGAGTCATGAGCAGTTCTTC.

The chain links TRBV7-2 to TRBJ2-1; D is possibly TRBD1 or TRBD2 (5 bases each). Germline V gives CDR1 SGHTA, CDR2 FQGNSA. This CDR3 comprises 15 residues. The germline V and J ends were trimmed by 4 bases and 4 bases, with 14 bases remaining between them. The CDR3 DNA reads as TGTGCCAGCAGCTCCGCCGGGACGGGGTACAATGAGCAGTTCTTC. This translates into CASSSAGTGYNEQFF.

About this clonotype itself: A much bigger clone sits one base away, suggesting this may be a read error. The V gene is TRBV20-1, the J gene TRBJ2-1, with TRBD2 as a possible D gene (5 bases). Germline CDR1 and CDR2: DFQATT and SNEGSKA (reference sequence). The CDR3 contains 14 residues. V lost 6 bases and J 10 bases, leaving 22 bases between the germline ends. CDR3 region: CSARDGLATTEQFF. The CDR3 DNA sequence: TGCAGTGCCCGCGATGGCCTAGCTACCACCGAGCAGTTCTTC.

The chain employs TRBV7-2 and TRBJ2-1; the match to TRBD2 covers 10 bases. This CDR3 has 16 residues. Germline values: CDR1 SGHTA, CDR2 FQGNSA. The V gene end was trimmed by 7 bases and the J gene end by 5 bases; junction bases not matched to a gene: 11. The CDR3 DNA is TGTGCCAGCACCCCCCTAGGACTAGCGGCTAACAATGAGCAGTTCTTC. As protein: CASTPLGLAANNEQFF.

This clonotype was seen repeatedly, ten times or more. The chain carries TRBV12-3 or TRBV12-4 and TRBJ2-7; D may be TRBD1 (5 bases). With 3 bases removed from V and 0 bases from J, the gap between germline ends came to 12 bases. The CDR3 runs 15 residues. This chain's CDR3 is CASSFWGVSSYEQYF. CDR3 sequence (DNA): TGTGCCAGCAGTTTTTGGGGCGTGAGCTCCTACGAGCAGTACTTC.

The J gene is TRBJ1-2, the V gene TRBV5-6; 7 bases are a match to TRBD1. The J segment lost 4 bases and the V segment lost 9 bases, leaving 12 bases of the junction unmatched. In germline, CDR1 is SGHDT, CDR2 YYEEEE. The CDR3 loop spans 14 amino acids. In nucleotides, the CDR3 is TGTGCCATGGGCCCCCGACAGGGTATCTATGGCTACACCTTC. It is translated as CAMGPRQGIYGYTF.

In its sample, this clonotype was seen once. A much larger clone lies a single base off, so this may be a read error. The chain joins TRBV11-2 to TRBJ2-5; D might be TRBD2 (6 bases). The V gene's germline CDR1 is SGHAT and CDR2 FQNNGV. This CDR3 contains 16 residues. The CDR3 loop reads CASSSRAGAGGETLYF. CDR3 nucleotides: TGTGCCAGCAGCTCCAGGGCCGGGGCGGGCGGGGAGACCCTGTACTTC.

This clonotype was detected ten times or more. The chain carries TRBV4-2 and TRBJ2-2; D remains unclear. The V gene lost 4 bases and the J gene lost 4 bases, with 10 bases spanning the gap. This CDR3 contains 14 residues. Germline-derived CDR1 and CDR2 are LGHNA and YNFKEQ. The CDR3 sequence: CASSLGVGTGELFF. The CDR3 bases are TGTGCCAGCAGCCTCGGAGTGGGCACCGGGGAGCTGTTTTTT.

Many counts were recorded for this clonotype. This rearrangement joins TRBV5-1 to TRBJ2-1; D perhaps matches TRBD1 (6 bases). CDR1 and CDR2 from the germline V gene are SGHRS and YFSETQ. The CDR3 extends over 15 amino acids. V lost 4 bases and J lost 5, with 16 bases in between. CDR3 protein: CASSRDTALHNEQFF. CDR3 nucleotides: TGCGCCAGCAGCAGGGACACGGCCCTCCACAATGAGCAGTTCTTC.

The chain couples TRBV4-3 to TRBJ2-3; no clear D. This CDR3 has 15 amino acids. Germline V gene sequence: CDR1 LGHNA, CDR2 YSLEER. The V gene lost 0 bases and the J gene lost 0 bases, with 7 bases spanning the gap. CDR3 protein: CASSQDSRSTDTQYF. CDR3 DNA: TGCGCCAGCAGCCAAGATAGTAGGAGCACAGATACGCAGTATTTT.

At least ten counts were recorded for this clonotype. The J gene is TRBJ2-1, the V gene TRBV9; D is perhaps TRBD1 (6 bases). The germline V gene has CDR1 SGDLS and CDR2 YYNGEE. V was pared by 0 bases and J by 4 bases, with 20 bases between. This CDR3 spans 18 amino acids. CDR3 residues: CASSVVSLRDNPYNEQFF. The CDR3 nucleotides are TGTGCCAGCAGCGTAGTGAGTCTCCGGGACAACCCATACAATGAGCAGTTCTTC.

In this sample, this clonotype turned up many times. The chain has TRBV6-2 or TRBV6-3 and TRBJ2-1; 11 bases match TRBD2. V gave up 2 bases and J gave up 0 bases; unmatched junction bases: 6. The CDR3 spans 18 residues. The germline V gene has CDR1 MNHEY and CDR2 SVGEGT. CDR3 region: CASSYELAGGPSYNEQFF. CDR3 nucleotides: TGTGCCAGCAGTTACGAGTTAGCGGGAGGGCCCTCCTACAATGAGCAGTTCTTC.

In this sample, this clonotype turned up many times. The J gene is TRBJ2-3, the V gene TRBV27; possibly TRBD2 for D (6 bases). The CDR3 runs to 16 residues. Germline V CDR1 and CDR2: MNHEY, SMNVEV (reference sequence). Deletions cut 2 bases from V and 2 bases from J, with 14 bases between. The CDR3 sequence: CASSLSGQGNTDTQYF. The CDR3 DNA reads TGTGCCAGCAGTTTAAGCGGGCAGGGAAACACAGATACGCAGTATTTT.